This TCR beta chain comes out of a study of T cells after yellow fever vaccination. The CDR3 runs 12 residues. CDR1 DFQATT and CDR2 SNEGSKA come from the germline V gene (reference sequence). The ends were cut back, 0 bases at V and 2 bases at J, with 5 bases in the middle. This clonotype was counted ten times or more. TCRdb ran MiXCR on the 5' RACE reads and lists one entry per CDR3 protein. Here the sample spans around 110,000 distinct CDR3 sequences, 8.4% being singletons. The sequence was obtained from a young man who received the YFV17D yellow fever vaccine. The J gene is TRBJ2-7, the V gene TRBV20-1; the D is unclear. Here the sequenced sample was CD8+ T cells sorted from PBMCs, taken 45 days after the yellow fever booster vaccination. The CDR3 sequence is CSARDQAYEQYF. CDR3 bases: TGCAGTGCTAGAGACCAAGCCTACGAGCAGTACTTC.